One and the same sample provided the 19 T cell receptor beta chains below, sequenced in a study of blood T cells in healthy people across ages. For the second PCR, which ran for about 7 to 11 cycles, a sample-barcoded 5' primer and a J-beta primer mix were used. TCRdb analysed the 5' RACE reads with MiXCR anew, one entry per CDR3 protein. The sample carries over 950,000 distinct CDR3 sequences, roughly 51% recorded once. Sequencing input: blood. The receptors were gathered from an older woman in good health.

The rearrangement links TRBV28 to TRBJ1-2; TRBD1 agrees at 11 bases. The length of the CDR3 is 16 residues. The germline V gene encodes CDR1 MDHEN and CDR2 SYDVKM. V dropped 6 bases and J dropped 2; count of bases not matched to a gene: 8. CDR3 loop: CASSRTGGASNYGYTF. The CDR3 nucleotides are TGTGCCAGCAGCCGGACAGGGGGCGCTTCGAACTATGGCTACACCTTC.

This clonotype appeared a single time. The chain joins TRBV5-1 to TRBJ2-1; 15 bases match TRBD2. The V and J ends lost 3 bases and 12 bases, in that order; junction bases with no gene match: 7. Germline CDR1 is SGHRS and CDR2 is YFSETQ. This CDR3 spans 15 amino acids. CDR3 sequence: CASSWEGLAGGGQFF. CDR3 bases: TGCGCCAGCAGCTGGGAGGGACTAGCGGGAGGTGGGCAGTTCTTC.

This clonotype has just a few counts. The chain employs TRBV15 and TRBJ2-1; 7 nucleotides agree with TRBD2. CDR1 and CDR2 from the germline V gene are LNHNV and YYDKDF (reference sequence). Germline trimming cut 4 bases from V and 4 bases from J; bases unmatched to any gene: 4. The CDR3 length is 14 residues. The CDR3 sequence: CATSKSGTYNEQFF. The CDR3 DNA sequence: TGTGCCACCAGCAAAAGCGGGACTTACAATGAGCAGTTCTTC.

This chain joins TRBV28 and TRBJ2-1, with 14 bases aligning to TRBD2. The CDR3 is made up of 22 amino acids. V was clipped by 6 bases and J by 6 bases; unmatched bases: 25. The germline V gene has CDR1 MDHEN and CDR2 SYDVKM. CDR3 region: CASSQRMRRLAGGRYSGNEQFF. CDR3 nucleotide sequence: TGTGCCAGCAGCCAAAGGATGAGACGACTAGCGGGAGGGAGGTATTCGGGCAATGAGCAGTTCTTC.

The V gene is TRBV27, the J gene TRBJ2-5, with D perhaps matching TRBD1 or TRBD2 (6 bases each). Deletions cut 1 base from V and 7 bases from J, with 13 bases between. CDR3 size: 14 residues. Germline loops: CDR1 MNHEY, CDR2 SMNVEV (reference sequence). DNA of the CDR3: TGTGCCAGCAGTTTATGGGGGGCGCGGGGGACCCAGTACTTC. It is translated as CASSLWGARGTQYF.

This clonotype was found a few times. The V gene is TRBV4-1, the J gene TRBJ2-7; 8 bases fit TRBD2. This CDR3 has 15 residues. Germline V gene sequence: CDR1 MGHRA, CDR2 YSYEKL. V shed 6 bases, J shed 3 bases, and the junction held 10 bases outside the gene matches. CDR3 DNA: TGCGCCAGCAGTAGGCCCCTCGGGGGGGACTACGAGCAGTACTTC. Translation: CASSRPLGGDYEQYF.

About this clonotype itself: A read error may account for a junction end that differs from germline. The V call is TRBV6-2 or TRBV6-3, the J call TRBJ2-7, with D maybe TRBD2 (6 bases). The germline CDR1 and CDR2 sequences are MNHEY and SVGEGT. The length of the CDR3 is 13 residues. The CDR3 DNA sequence: TGTGCCAGCAGTGACTCTTCGGCGGGAGAGCAGTACTTC. Protein: CASSDSSAGEQYF.

The DNA for the CDR3 is TGCAGTGCTAGTCCCCTCGGGGACACCCAGTACTTC. Its protein product is CSASPLGDTQYF. The chain combines TRBV20-1 with TRBJ2-5, with D perhaps matching TRBD1 or TRBD2 (5 bases each). V was trimmed by 3 bases and J by 8 bases, leaving 13 bases between them. Germline V gives CDR1 DFQATT, CDR2 SNEGSKA (reference sequence). The CDR3 loop spans 12 amino acids.

A few counts support this clonotype. The chain uses TRBV4-2 and TRBJ2-5, with D possibly matching TRBD1 (5 bases). The J call is doubtful: the DNA matches TRBJ2-7 better. Germline V gene sequence: CDR1 LGHNA, CDR2 YNFKEQ. The length of the CDR3 is 13 residues. CDR3 in amino acids: CASSQARGNEQYF. The CDR3 bases are TGTGCCAGCAGCCAAGCTAGGGGCAACGAGCAGTACTTC.

This clonotype was seen a few times. The rearrangement uses TRBV7-2 and TRBJ2-2; 7 bases align to TRBD1. The germline gives CDR1 SGHTA, CDR2 FQGNSA. The CDR3 runs 13 residues. With 5 bases clipped from V and 7 bases from J, the junction kept 4 bases outside the gene matches. CDR3 sequence (DNA): TGTGCCAGCAGCGTACAGGGGTACGGGGAGCTGTTTTTT. It translates to CASSVQGYGELFF.

The table lists this clonotype with a few counts. J is TRBJ1-2 and V is TRBV7-9; TRBD1 matches 10 bases. From germline, CDR1 is SEHNR and CDR2 FQNEAQ (reference sequence). V trimming: 5 bases; J trimming: 4 bases; junction bases outside the gene matches: 10. This CDR3 region has 16 residues. The CDR3 nucleotides are TGTGCCAGCAGCACGGGAGGGACAGGGGAGAGCTATGGCTACACCTTC. Translation: CASSTGGTGESYGYTF.

This rearrangement joins TRBV6-5 to TRBJ1-4; D call uncertain. The CDR3 has 13 amino acids. Germline assignment: CDR1 MNHEY and CDR2 SVGAGI. Trimming removed 4 bases from V and 2 bases from J, with 5 bases in between. The CDR3 spells CASSSPTNEKLFF. In DNA form, the CDR3 reads TGTGCCAGCAGTTCTCCTACTAATGAAAAACTGTTTTTT.

The rearrangement links TRBV27 to TRBJ2-7; D unclear. Germline V gene lookup returns CDR1 MNHEY and CDR2 SMNVEV (reference sequence). The germline V and J ends were trimmed by 8 bases and 2 bases, with 16 bases remaining between them. The CDR3 runs 14 residues. The CDR3 loop is CASWARNSPYEQYF. CDR3 sequence (DNA): TGTGCCAGCTGGGCCAGGAATTCCCCCTACGAGCAGTACTTC.

The chain carries TRBV27 and TRBJ2-6, with D possibly TRBD1 on 5 matching bases. The V end was cut by 3 bases, the J end by 4 bases, with 16 bases between. Germline V gives CDR1 MNHEY, CDR2 SMNVEV (reference sequence). This CDR3 region has 17 residues. CDR3 coding DNA: TGTGCCAGCAGTTTGTTGGGGTCAGGGTCCGGGGCCAACGTCCTGACTTTC. It is translated as CASSLLGSGSGANVLTF.

This clonotype was seen more than once but under ten times. V and J are TRBV12-3 or TRBV12-4 and TRBJ2-5; TRBD2 is a possible D gene (6 bases). The CDR3 length is 14 residues. The V and J ends lost 6 bases and 8 bases respectively, with 19 bases between them. Here the CDR3 reads CASSGSGAGGTQYF. CDR3 DNA sequence: TGTGCCAGCAGCGGAAGCGGAGCCGGGGGAACCCAGTACTTC.

Remarks on this clonotype: A read error may produce the germline difference seen at one junction end. J is TRBJ2-1 and V is TRBV11-1; TRBD1 agrees at 9 bases. CDR1 SGHAT and CDR2 FQDESV come from the germline V gene (reference sequence). The CDR3 has 15 residues. CDR3 nucleotide sequence: TGTGCCAGCAGCTTACGGGACAGGGTGAACAATGGGCAGTTCTTC. Protein: CASSLRDRVNNGQFF.

The rearrangement uses TRBV9 and TRBJ2-1; D not certain. Trimming shortened V by 2 bases and J by 5 bases, and 14 bases separated the two germline ends. This CDR3 is built from 15 residues. Germline V gene data show CDR1 as SGDLS and CDR2 as YYNGEE. The CDR3 DNA reads TGTGCCAGCAGCGTTTTCCTCTCCGGGCACAATGAGCAGTTCTTC. Its translation is CASSVFLSGHNEQFF.

This chain connects TRBV28 to TRBJ1-2; D is ambiguous. Germline CDR1 reads MDHEN; CDR2 reads SYDVKM. The CDR3 runs 14 residues. Trimming removed 8 bases from V and 2 bases from J, with 15 bases in between. The CDR3 protein is CASGSSSPNYGYTF. The CDR3 DNA reads as TGTGCCAGCGGTTCGTCCAGCCCAAACTATGGCTACACCTTC.

This clonotype came up a few times. The chain employs TRBV27 and TRBJ2-7; D possibly corresponds to TRBD1 (5 bases). The CDR3 length is 13 residues. V was shortened by 4 bases and J by 3 bases, with 10 bases between the two germline ends. Germline-derived CDR1 and CDR2 are MNHEY and SMNVEV (reference sequence). In DNA, the CDR3 is TGTGCCAGCAGTTCCAGGGTTTACTACGAGCAGTACTTC. Protein sequence: CASSSRVYYEQYF.